This T cell receptor beta chain comes out of a study of blood T cell repertoires in COVID-19. Study summary: Specimens from acute and convalescent COVID-19 originated in the United States, Italy and Spain. Sources were T cells, B-cell-depleted T cells, or PBMCs; the material itself was cDNA or gDNA.

Source study methods: Estimated nucleated cell counts came from reference gene primer amplification. Only in-frame clones appear in the TCRdb table, and some are missing; sequencing was by immunoSEQ multiplex PCR. The V and J calls and clone size come from that table; D and trimming were worked out from the DNA. The sample lists 180,000 or so clones; 80% to 90% were seen once. This clone showed up just once. The sample consisted of peripheral blood. This sequence was found in a woman aged 80 or over with acute or convalescent COVID-19.

For the CDR3, the DNA is TGTGCCAGCAGCTTTACGGAGAAGAACACTGAAGCTTTCTTT. Translated: CASSFTEKNTEAFF. The J gene is TRBJ1-1, the V gene TRBV7-9; D remains unclear. V was pared by 3 bases and J by 1 base, with 9 bases between. The CDR3 consists of 14 residues. The germline V gene has CDR1 SEHNR and CDR2 FQNEAQ (reference sequence).